This is a list of T cell receptor beta chains from one sample in a study of CD8+CD57+ T cells in acquired aplastic anemia. TCRdb fed the reads into MiXCR, producing one record per CDR3 protein. The data show 150,000 to 200,000 distinct CDR3 sequences, over 60% seen once. Material for sequencing was sorted CD4+, CD8+, or CD8+CD57+ T cells (not recorded which) from PBMCs. The receptors here all came from a human donor with severe aplastic anemia or a healthy control (not recorded which). Each CDR3 is given with its conserved first and last residue. The order of the fields is CDR3 DNA, CDR3 protein, clone size, V gene, D gene, J gene. The D gene is left open where the match is weak. Expanded clones are given a class, and other clones once, few, many or no size at all.

TGTGCCAGCAGCTCCTCGGGGTGGGCAAAAAAGGACGAGCAGTACTTC,CASSSSGWAKKDEQYF,many,TRBV11-2,.,TRBJ2-7
TGCAGTGTTAAGGAGGGAGGGGAAGCCTACGAGCAGTACTTC,CSVKEGGEAYEQYF,.,TRBV20-1,TRBD2,TRBJ2-7
TGTGCCAGTAGTATAGGGGGGGCGGGTTCAGAGACCCAGTACTTC,CASSIGGAGSETQYF,once,TRBV19,.,TRBJ2-5
TGTGCCAGCAGTAAGGCGGGTACGTCCTACGAGCAGTACTTC,CASSKAGTSYEQYF,.,TRBV25-1,.,TRBJ2-7
TGCAGCGTAGCAAACCCCCAGGGGCGAAGGGCTGAAGCTTTCTTT,CSVANPQGRRAEAFF,.,TRBV29-1,.,TRBJ1-1
TGTGCCAGCAGCGGGGGGCCTGACTCCTACGAGCAGTACTTC,CASSGGPDSYEQYF,few,TRBV9,.,TRBJ2-7
TGTGCCAGCAGCCTAGACAGTCACGGCTACACCTTC,CASSLDSHGYTF,.,TRBV5-4,.,TRBJ1-2
TGCAGTGCGATGGAGGATGCATACACTGAAGCTTTCTTT,CSAMEDAYTEAFF,.,TRBV20-1,.,TRBJ1-1
TGTGCCAGCAGCTTAGATGCTGAAGAGACCCAGTACTTC,CASSLDAEETQYF,.,TRBV7-2,.,TRBJ2-5
TGCAGCGTTGAAGATAGGGCTAGCTCCTACAATGAGCAGTTCTTC,CSVEDRASSYNEQFF,.,TRBV29-1,.,TRBJ2-1
TGCAGTGCCGTCTCGCCCTCGAGGGCCAAGGTCGAGCAGTACTTC,CSAVSPSRAKVEQYF,.,TRBV20-1,.,TRBJ2-7
TGTGCCAGCAAGCTCGGACCTTATCTCCACTTT,CASKLGPYLHF,few,TRBV2,.,TRBJ1-6
TGCAGTGCTGGATTGGGTCAGCAGTTCTTC,CSAGLGQQFF,.,TRBV20-1,.,TRBJ2-1
TGTGCCAGCAATAGTCGGAGGGTTGAGCAGTTCTTC,CASNSRRVEQFF,many,TRBV2,.,TRBJ2-1
TGTGCCAGCAGCCTCACCCCGGGACAGGGAAACTATGGCTACACCTTC,CASSLTPGQGNYGYTF,.,TRBV7-9,TRBD1,TRBJ1-2
TGTGCCAGCAGCTTCTACAGGGAGCCCTACGAGCAGTACTTC,CASSFYREPYEQYF,many,TRBV5-5,.,TRBJ2-7
TGTGCCAGCAGCTTAGAACCTAGCGGGAGGGCCCAGTACTTC,CASSLEPSGRAQYF,.,TRBV7-2,TRBD2,TRBJ2-5
TGTGCCAGCAGCTCGCAACAGGGTTTTTATGGCTACACCTTC,CASSSQQGFYGYTF,.,TRBV27,.,TRBJ1-2
TGCGCCAGCAGTGAGGGGAATCTATGGGAACAAGCTTTCTTT,CASSEGNLWEQAFF,.,TRBV10-2,.,TRBJ1-1
TGTGCCAGCAGTGTGGGAAGCAGGGAGCCCCAGCATTTT,CASSVGSREPQHF,.,TRBV2,.,TRBJ1-5
TGTGCCGGAGGACTAGGGGTTCAAGGCACAGATACGCAGTATTTT,CAGGLGVQGTDTQYF,.,TRBV7-2,TRBD2,TRBJ2-3
TGTGCCACCAGTGAAACGGGAGAGACCCAGTACTTC,CATSETGETQYF,.,TRBV24-1,.,TRBJ2-5
TGTGCCACCAGTGGAGGGGTGGCGAACACTGAAGCTTTCTTT,CATSGGVANTEAFF,.,TRBV24-1,.,TRBJ1-1
TGTGCCAGCAGTTTAATGCTAGTCCTGAATGAGCAGTTCTTC,CASSLMLVLNEQFF,.,TRBV12-3/TRBV12-4,.,TRBJ2-1
TGTGCCAGCAGCCAAGCACGGGGACCGGGGGACTTCACCGGGGAGCTGTTTTTT,CASSQARGPGDFTGELFF,many,TRBV14,.,TRBJ2-2
TGTGCCAGCAGCCCCGGTTTGACAGGCGGATTGTACGAGCAGTACTTC,CASSPGLTGGLYEQYF,.,TRBV13,.,TRBJ2-7
TGTGCCAGCACCACGGGACAGATCTCCTACGAGCAGTACTTC,CASTTGQISYEQYF,.,TRBV2,TRBD1,TRBJ2-7
TGTGCCATCAGTAGAGGGACGTTGAACACCGGGGAGCTGTTTTTT,CAISRGTLNTGELFF,once,TRBV10-3,.,TRBJ2-2
TGTGCCAGCAGCTCCTGGACCGGGGAGCTGTTTTTT,CASSSWTGELFF,many,TRBV11-2,.,TRBJ2-2
TGTGCCAGCAGTGAATTAGGCCCGCTCCGACACCAAGAGACCCAGTACTTC,CASSELGPLRHQETQYF,.,TRBV2,.,TRBJ2-5
TGTGCCAGCAGCTTAGGGAGGACTAGGACCACCTACGAGCAGTACTTC,CASSLGRTRTTYEQYF,.,TRBV7-2,TRBD2,TRBJ2-7
TGCAGCGCCGGGGACGGCATTCAGCCCCAGCATTTT,CSAGDGIQPQHF,.,TRBV29-1,.,TRBJ1-5
TGTGCCAGCAGAGGGACAGGGACTGTTACTGGGGCCAACGTCCTGACTTTC,CASRGTGTVTGANVLTF,.,TRBV2,TRBD1,TRBJ2-6
TGTGCCATCAGCCCCCCCGGGAGTGGGGCCAACGTCCTGACTTTC,CAISPPGSGANVLTF,many,TRBV10-3,.,TRBJ2-6
TGTGCCAGCAGCGCCGACAACTACGAGCAGTACTTC,CASSADNYEQYF,.,TRBV11-2,.,TRBJ2-7
TGTGCCAGCAGTGAGGTAGCGGGAGCAGATACGCAGTATTTT,CASSEVAGADTQYF,.,TRBV2,TRBD2,TRBJ2-3
TGCAGCGGAGCCGGGACTAGCGGGGGTAGCACAGATACGCAGTATTTT,CSGAGTSGGSTDTQYF,.,TRBV29-1,TRBD2,TRBJ2-3
TGTGCCAGCAGTGAGGCCTACGAGCAGTACTTC,CASSEAYEQYF,.,TRBV2,.,TRBJ2-7
TGTGCCAGTAGTATTAACAAGGGAATCACTGAAGCTTTCTTT,CASSINKGITEAFF,many,TRBV19,.,TRBJ1-1
TGTGCCACCGCCTCTTTCGGGGGTGACACTGAAGCTTTCTTT,CATASFGGDTEAFF,.,TRBV10-3,.,TRBJ1-1
TGTGCCAGCAGTCACAGGGTCCCCTATTCACCCCTCCACTTT,CASSHRVPYSPLHF,once,TRBV12-3/TRBV12-4,.,TRBJ1-6
TGTGCCAGTAGTATAAGGCGAGGTCCCTACGAGCAGTACTTC,CASSIRRGPYEQYF,.,TRBV19,.,TRBJ2-7
TGTGCCAGCAGCTTGGCCCCTGATTTTGGTCGGGGTGAAAAACTGTTTTTT,CASSLAPDFGRGEKLFF,many,TRBV7-8,.,TRBJ1-4
TGTGCCAGCAGCTTAGCGGGCTCCTACACCTTC,CASSLAGSYTF,.,TRBV7-9,.,TRBJ1-2
TGCAGTGTTAACGCCAAGGGTGTCTACGAGCAGTACTTC,CSVNAKGVYEQYF,.,TRBV20-1,.,TRBJ2-7
TGTGCCAGCAGCTCCCGGGGTCCTACGGGAAATGAGCAGTTCTTC,CASSSRGPTGNEQFF,.,TRBV7-8,.,TRBJ2-1
TGCGCCAGCAGCTTGGGATTGGGGGGTTATTCCTACAATGAGCCCCAGCATTTT,CASSLGLGGYSYNEPQHF,.,TRBV5-1,.,TRBJ1-5
TGTGCCAGCAGCTTAGTCTCGGAACGGACCCTTTGCGAGCAGTACTTC,CASSLVSERTLCEQYF,.,TRBV7-4,.,TRBJ2-7
TGTGCCAGCAGCTTTGGGACAGGGACACAAGAGACCCAGTACTTC,CASSFGTGTQETQYF,.,TRBV7-8,TRBD1,TRBJ2-5